These 27 T cell receptor beta chains originate from one sample sequenced in a study of blood T cells in healthy people across ages. A J-beta primer mix and a sample-barcoded 5' primer were used in a second PCR of about 7 to 12 cycles. TCRdb processed the 5' RACE reads anew with MiXCR; each CDR3 protein has one entry. The sample shows roughly 1,500,000 distinct CDR3 sequences, almost 35% of them seen only once. The specimen sequenced was blood. All receptors derive from a woman aged 25 to 39 in good health.

This clonotype appeared a few times. The rearrangement uses TRBV20-1 and TRBJ2-1, with 7 bases that match TRBD1. V shed 6 bases, J shed 2 bases, and the junction held 7 bases outside the gene matches. CDR1 DFQATT and CDR2 SNEGSKA come from the germline V gene (reference sequence). The CDR3 is 14 residues long. The DNA for the CDR3 is TGCAGTGCAATTGACAGGGTGACCTACAATGAGCAGTTCTTC. This translates into CSAIDRVTYNEQFF.

The rearrangement uses TRBV6-5 and TRBJ2-2, with TRBD2 identical over 10 bases. The CDR3 covers 18 residues. CDR1 is MNHEY, CDR2 SVGAGI, per germline. J lost 0 bases, V lost 0 bases, and 4 bases had no gene match. DNA for the CDR3: TGTGCCAGCAGTTACTCGGGGGGACTAGCGTCGAACACCGGGGAGCTGTTTTTT. Protein product: CASSYSGGLASNTGELFF.

CDR3 DNA sequence: TGTGCCAGCAGCAATTCTAGCGGGGGGTACAATGAGCAGTTCTTC. Translating gives CASSNSSGGYNEQFF. V gene TRBV7-8 combines with J gene TRBJ2-1, with 11 bases identical to TRBD2. CDR1 is SGHVS and CDR2 is FQNEAQ in the germline V gene. Unmatched junction bases numbered 4, after V lost 5 bases and J lost 4 bases. The CDR3 totals 15 residues.

This clonotype was found many times. V is TRBV29-1 and J is TRBJ2-5; D gene unclear. Germline assignment: CDR1 SQVTM and CDR2 ANQGSEA. V was cut by 4 bases and J by 3 bases, with 6 bases left in between. The CDR3 is made up of 11 amino acids. The CDR3 loop is CSVARKETQYF. Written as DNA, the CDR3 is TGCAGCGTTGCGAGAAAAGAGACCCAGTACTTC.

This clonotype was observed many times. The genes are TRBV20-1 and TRBJ1-5; D ambiguous. This CDR3 region has 15 residues. The germline V gene encodes CDR1 DFQATT and CDR2 SNEGSKA (reference sequence). V lost 0 bases and J lost 5, with 14 bases in between. The CDR3 sequence: CSARDGAKSDQPQHF. As DNA, the CDR3 is TGCAGTGCTAGAGACGGAGCAAAAAGTGATCAGCCCCAGCATTTT.

V usage is TRBV7-9 and J usage is TRBJ2-7, with 8 bases aligning to TRBD1. Germline-derived CDR1 and CDR2 are SEHNR and FQNEAQ (reference sequence). The trim removed 4 bases at V and 3 bases at J, leaving 5 bases unmatched. The CDR3 has 14 residues. CDR3 nucleotide sequence: TGTGCCAGCAGCTCACAGGGGGACCTCTACGAGCAGTACTTC. Translated: CASSSQGDLYEQYF.

The chain joins TRBV20-1 to TRBJ2-5; TRBD2 is a possible D gene (6 bases). Germline V gives CDR1 DFQATT, CDR2 SNEGSKA (reference sequence). V was shortened by 6 bases and J by 11 bases, with 22 bases between the two germline ends. This CDR3 comprises 13 residues. CDR3 region: CSALVGGLYAQYF. CDR3 bases: TGCAGTGCCCTCGTCGGGGGACTCTACGCGCAGTACTTC.

This clonotype has just a few counts. One end of the junction fails to match germline, which may point to a read error. The V call is TRBV5-4, the J call TRBJ2-3; the match to TRBD2 covers 11 bases. The germline CDR1 and CDR2 sequences are SGHNT and YYREEE (reference sequence). The CDR3 runs 17 residues. This CDR3 is CASSLKTGLAGTETQYF. The DNA of the CDR3 is TGTGCCAGTTCGTTGAAAACCGGACTAGCGGGTACAGAGACGCAGTATTTT.

This chain uses TRBV6-2 or TRBV6-3 with TRBJ2-1, with 8 bases matching TRBD1. V lost 2 bases and J lost 5; bases outside the gene matches: 11. Germline CDR1 and CDR2: MNHEY and SVGEGT. The CDR3 is 17 amino acids. This CDR3 reads CASSYKTGEVTNNEQFF. The CDR3 DNA sequence: TGTGCCAGCAGTTACAAGACAGGGGAAGTCACCAACAATGAGCAGTTCTTC.

A few counts support this clonotype. The V call is TRBV5-1, the J call TRBJ2-3, with 12 positions matching TRBD2. The length of the CDR3 is 16 residues. V lost 4 bases to trimming and J lost 2 bases; unmatched junction nucleotides: 5. Germline V CDR1 and CDR2: SGHRS, YFSETQ. Here the CDR3 DNA reads TGCGCCAGCAGCGCATGGACTAGCGGGAACACAGATACGCAGTATTTT. It is translated as CASSAWTSGNTDTQYF.

This clonotype was seen a few times. This chain links TRBV20-1 with TRBJ2-1, with TRBD2 identical over 7 bases. This CDR3 has 15 amino acids. Germline V gene data show CDR1 as DFQATT and CDR2 as SNEGSKA (reference sequence). The J segment lost 3 bases and the V segment lost 0 bases, leaving 5 bases of the junction unmatched. CDR3 coding DNA: TGCAGTGCTAGAGAGCACCTAGCGGACTACAATGAGCAGTTCTTC. It encodes CSAREHLADYNEQFF.

Of note for this clonotype: A read error is possible here, since a much larger clone lies one base away. The CDR3 DNA follows: TGCAGCGTTGCCAGGTTCGGGGGAGATACGCAGTATTTT. It yields the protein CSVARFGGDTQYF. This chain links TRBV29-1 with TRBJ2-3, with D tentatively TRBD2 (6 bases). From germline, CDR1 is SQVTM and CDR2 ANQGSEA. This CDR3 region has 13 residues. The V gene lost 4 bases and the J gene lost 5 bases, with 13 bases spanning the gap.

With respect to this clonotype: This may come from a read error, since a much larger clone is one base off. The chain is built from TRBV29-1 and TRBJ2-3; no definite D call. CDR1 is SQVTM, CDR2 ANQGSEA, per germline. This CDR3 is built from 11 residues. The ends were cut back, 6 bases at V and 4 bases at J, with 8 bases in the middle. CDR3 region: CSVQYADTQYF. CDR3 coding DNA: TGCAGCGTACAATACGCAGATACGCAGTATTTT.

The gene calls are TRBV5-1 and TRBJ1-4, with D possibly TRBD1 on 6 matching bases. The CDR3 is 13 amino acids. V lost 4 bases, J lost 14 bases, and 18 bases lay in between. Germline values: CDR1 SGHRS, CDR2 YFSETQ. The chain's CDR3 is CASSTHRDGRLFF. CDR3 DNA sequence: TGCGCCAGCAGCACCCACAGGGACGGCCGGCTGTTTTTT.

This clonotype was found a few times. This CDR3 is CSAQRGTHQPQHF. The CDR3 region has the DNA TGCAGTGCCCAGAGAGGTACCCATCAGCCCCAGCATTTT. The chain carries TRBV20-1 and TRBJ1-5; D is unclear. Germline V CDR1 and CDR2: DFQATT, SNEGSKA (reference sequence). This CDR3 has 13 residues. Deletions cut 6 bases from V and 5 bases from J, with 14 bases between.

The V and J genes are TRBV7-6 and TRBJ2-7; either TRBD1 or TRBD2 may fit D (6 bases each). The germline CDR1 and CDR2 sequences are SGHVS and FNYEAQ. The CDR3 has 15 amino acids. The V and J ends lost 4 bases and 3 bases respectively, with 16 bases between them. The chain's CDR3 is CASSSGRGQGYEQYF. The CDR3 region has the DNA TGTGCCAGCAGCTCAGGACGGGGGCAAGGCTACGAGCAGTACTTC.

The chain has TRBV7-6 and TRBJ2-5; 8 nucleotides agree with TRBD1. CDR1 is SGHVS, CDR2 FNYEAQ, per germline. V dropped 5 bases and J dropped 2; count of bases not matched to a gene: 10. The CDR3 spans 16 residues. The chain's CDR3 is CASSPSGTGAQETQYF. The CDR3 DNA follows: TGTGCCAGCAGCCCGTCAGGGACAGGAGCTCAAGAGACCCAGTACTTC.

This rearrangement joins TRBV10-2 to TRBJ2-3; D gene unclear. CDR3 length: 15 amino acids. Germline V gives CDR1 WSHSY, CDR2 SAAADI. V shed 0 bases and J shed 1 base, with 8 bases lying between them. The CDR3 is CASSESGLGTDTQYF. The CDR3 nucleotides are TGCGCCAGCAGTGAGTCGGGCTTGGGCACAGATACGCAGTATTTT.

This clonotype was detected only a few times. The chain couples TRBV20-1 to TRBJ2-7, with 7 bases that match TRBD1. The CDR3 extends over 14 amino acids. The J segment lost 3 bases and the V segment lost 6 bases, leaving 11 bases of the junction unmatched. Germline CDR1 and CDR2: DFQATT and SNEGSKA (reference sequence). CDR3: CSATTGTDFYEQYF. The CDR3 DNA sequence: TGCAGTGCGACTACCGGGACAGATTTCTACGAGCAGTACTTC.

This clonotype was detected a few times. The chain combines TRBV6-2 or TRBV6-3 with TRBJ2-1; 7 bases map to TRBD1. This CDR3 contains 13 residues. J gave up 8 bases and V 3 bases, and 4 bases lay outside the gene matches. Looked up from germline, CDR1 is MNHEY and CDR2 is SVGEGT. The CDR3 nucleotides are TGTGCCAGCAGTTATAACAGGGGCTATGAGCAGTTCTTC. Amino acid sequence: CASSYNRGYEQFF.

About this clonotype: A much larger clone lies one base from this, so it may be a read error. The rearrangement uses TRBV13 and TRBJ2-7; D possibly matches TRBD1 or TRBD2 (6 bases each). Trimming left V 0 bases short and J 5 bases short, with 11 bases between. This CDR3 has 14 residues. The germline gives CDR1 PRHDT, CDR2 FYEKMQ (reference sequence). The CDR3 DNA reads as TGTGCCAGCAGCTTAGGAGGGGGGCGCAACGAGCAGTACTTC. This gives the protein CASSLGGGRNEQYF. The full variable domain, with the rest looked up from reference TRBV13 and TRBJ2-7, is AAGVIQSPRHLIKEKRETATLKCYPIPRHDTVYWYQQGPGQDPQFLISFYEKMQSDKGSIPDRFSAQQFSDYHSELNMSSLELGDSALYFCASSLGGGRNEQYFGPGTRLTVT.

This clonotype was detected a few times. This chain uses TRBV5-1 with TRBJ2-5; possible D gene TRBD2, 5 bases. The CDR3 runs 14 residues. V lost 6 bases, J lost 3 bases, and 15 bases lay in between. In germline, CDR1 is SGHRS, CDR2 YFSETQ. CDR3 in DNA: TGCGCCAGCAAGCGGTGGTACACTGAAGAGACCCAGTACTTC. This sequence encodes CASKRWYTEETQYF.

This clonotype has only a few counts. This chain joins TRBV5-6 and TRBJ2-1; D is possibly TRBD2 (5 bases). The V end was cut by 3 bases, the J end by 7 bases, with 11 bases between. The CDR3 extends over 13 amino acids. Germline assignment: CDR1 SGHDT and CDR2 YYEEEE. The CDR3 reads CASSSALENEQFF. The DNA for the CDR3 is TGTGCCAGCAGCTCAGCACTAGAAAATGAGCAGTTCTTC.

The V and J genes are TRBV12-3 or TRBV12-4 and TRBJ1-4; 8 nucleotides agree with TRBD1. CDR3 size: 14 residues. Germline trimming cut 3 bases from V and 8 bases from J; bases unmatched to any gene: 5. CDR3 sequence: CASSFTGGREKLFF. CDR3 DNA: TGTGCCAGCAGTTTTACAGGGGGTAGGGAAAAACTGTTTTTT.

J is TRBJ2-6 and V is TRBV4-1, with 8 bases lining up with TRBD2. The germline V gene has CDR1 MGHRA and CDR2 YSYEKL. The CDR3 is made up of 21 amino acids. J was trimmed by 0 bases and V by 1 base; bases with no gene match: 14. This CDR3 reads CASSQVFGGRSPPSGANVLTF. The DNA for the CDR3 is TGCGCCAGCAGCCAAGTTTTCGGCGGGAGGAGCCCCCCCTCTGGGGCCAACGTCCTGACTTTC.

This rearrangement joins TRBV20-1 to TRBJ2-7; 16 positions agree with TRBD2. J gave up 6 bases and V 3 bases, and 2 bases lay outside the gene matches. The CDR3 totals 14 residues. Germline V CDR1 and CDR2: DFQATT, SNEGSKA (reference sequence). For the CDR3, the DNA is TGCAGTGCTAGGGGACTAGCGGGGGGGCGCGAGCAGTACTTC. Protein product: CSARGLAGGREQYF.

This clonotype was observed a handful of times. This chain links TRBV10-3 with TRBJ2-1; D may be TRBD1 or TRBD2 (5 bases each). CDR3 size: 16 residues. Germline CDR1 reads ENHRY; CDR2 reads SYGVKD. V dropped 4 bases and J dropped 8 bases, with 21 bases sitting between them. The CDR3 protein is CAISVKPGLATDEQFF. CDR3 nucleotides: TGTGCCATCAGTGTAAAACCGGGGCTAGCCACGGATGAGCAGTTCTTC.